This TCR beta chain was sequenced for a study of blood T cell repertoires in COVID-19. Germline V lookup: CDR1 SEHNR, CDR2 FQNEAQ (reference sequence). V shed 1 base and J shed 6 bases, with 16 bases lying between them. The CDR3 totals 16 residues. How the authors handled the data: Counts of nucleated cells, estimated from reference gene primer amplification, were obtained. The assay was immunoSEQ multiplex PCR, and TCRdb's table has in-frame clones only and misses some. That table furnishes V, J and clone size, whereas the DNA furnished D and trimming. Of 77,000 or so clones listed, about 80% are singletons.

The sample was peripheral blood. The chain carries TRBV7-9 and TRBJ1-5; D is perhaps TRBD1 (6 bases). The TCR sequence derives from a man younger than 45 with COVID-19, enrolled during active disease. This CDR3 is CASSLGGQGRVQPQHF. Here the CDR3 DNA reads TGTGCCAGCAGCTTAGGGGGGCAGGGGAGGGTTCAGCCCCAGCATTTT.